This T cell receptor (beta chain) was obtained from a study of T-cell reconstitution after alpha-beta-depleted transplantation in children listed by TCRdb under 2016. For the wider study: Using TCR repertoire profiling, the study followed T-cell immune reconstitution in a quantitative way in children after TCRalphabeta/CD19-depleted allogeneic hematopoietic cell transplantation.

The CDR3, from cysteine to phenylalanine, totals 16 residues. The CDR3 DNA has 48 bases and is translated from base 1. Trimming takes 3 bases off V and 5 bases off J; junction bases not matched to a gene: 9. The germline V gene (reference sequence) specifies DFQATT as CDR1 and SNEGSKA as CDR2. Libraries were built with PCR. The sequencing machine was an Illumina HiSeq 2500. Molecular barcoding was employed in the preparation of TCR libraries, with unique molecular identifiers being used to normalize TCRbeta repertoire quantification. In-frame beta chains were kept once TCRdb had trimmed the public reads at Q25 with fastp and called clones with MiXCR. Identical CDR3 protein sequences are pooled into one entry, listed with their most common genes and DNA. The sample table lists hundreds of thousands of distinct CDR3 sequences, more than 9% of them with a count of one. The top ten constitute about 9.5% of the sample.

On this clonotype itself: Its antigen is currently not known. It has no much larger one-base neighbor in the sample; base qualities were not kept.

This sequence originates from a human donor who donated a stem cell graft to a child with SCID. The starting material was PBMCs from the stem cell graft donor, obtained from the stem cell graft. The rearrangement joined TRBV20-1 to TRBJ2-5, and 13 bases in between align with TRBD2. The bases read TGCAGTGCTAGGCCTCGAGGACTAGCGGGGGAGGAGACCCAGTACTTC. This is translated as CSARPRGLAGEETQYF.